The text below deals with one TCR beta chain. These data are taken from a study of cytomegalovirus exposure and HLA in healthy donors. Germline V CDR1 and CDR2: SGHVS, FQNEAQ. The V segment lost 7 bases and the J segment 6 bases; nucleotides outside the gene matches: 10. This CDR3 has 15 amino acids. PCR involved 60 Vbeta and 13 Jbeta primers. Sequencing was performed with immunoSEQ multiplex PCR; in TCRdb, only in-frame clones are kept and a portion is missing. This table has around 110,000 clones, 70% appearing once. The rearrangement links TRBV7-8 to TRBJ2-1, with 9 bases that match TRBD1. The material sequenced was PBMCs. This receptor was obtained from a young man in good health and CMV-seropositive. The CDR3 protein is CASTRNRGPANEQFF. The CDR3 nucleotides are TGTGCCAGCACCCGAAACAGGGGGCCGGCCAATGAGCAGTTCTTC.